This TCR beta chain was recorded in a study of patients and donors after allogeneic stem cell transplantation. The CDR3 runs 16 residues. The germline V gene has CDR1 MNHEY and CDR2 SVGEGT. The V gene lost 2 bases and the J gene lost 3 bases, with 15 bases spanning the gap. A single record per CDR3 protein comes from TCRdb applying MiXCR to the RT-PCR reads. The sample carries 400,000 to 500,000 distinct CDR3 sequences, 16% recorded once. This receptor was identified in a human donor who was either an allogeneic HSCT recipient or a stem cell or donor lymphocyte infusion donor (not recorded which). It is not recorded whose cells these are; they may come from a transplant donor. The gene calls are TRBV6-2 or TRBV6-3 and TRBJ2-3; tentative D call: TRBD2 (6 bases). Sequencing used blood, either unsorted or a sorted T cell fraction (not recorded which). In DNA form, the CDR3 reads TGTGCCAGCAGTTACCCGGGACTGCGTAGAACAGATACGCAGTATTTT. The encoded protein is CASSYPGLRRTDTQYF.